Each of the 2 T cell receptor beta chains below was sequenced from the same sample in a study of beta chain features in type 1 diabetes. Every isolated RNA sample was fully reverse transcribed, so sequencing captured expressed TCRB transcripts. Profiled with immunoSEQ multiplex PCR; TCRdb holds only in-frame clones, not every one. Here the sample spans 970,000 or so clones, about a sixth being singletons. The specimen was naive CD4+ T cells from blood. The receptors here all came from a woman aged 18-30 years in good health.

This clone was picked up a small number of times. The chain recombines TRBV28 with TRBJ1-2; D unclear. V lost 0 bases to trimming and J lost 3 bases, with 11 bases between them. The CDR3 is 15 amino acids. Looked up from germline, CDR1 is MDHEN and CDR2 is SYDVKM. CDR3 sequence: CASSLWGAVDYGYTF. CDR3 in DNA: TGTGCCAGCAGTTTATGGGGTGCGGTGGACTATGGCTACACCTTC.

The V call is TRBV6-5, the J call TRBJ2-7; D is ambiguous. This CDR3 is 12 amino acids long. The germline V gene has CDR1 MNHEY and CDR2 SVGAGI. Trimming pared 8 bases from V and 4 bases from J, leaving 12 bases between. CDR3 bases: TGTGCCAGCCTTGGGTTCGGATACGAGCAGTACTTC. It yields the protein CASLGFGYEQYF.